This TCR beta chain appears in the sequencing data of a study of cytomegalovirus exposure and HLA in healthy donors. CDR3 length: 16 residues. The trim removed 3 bases at V and 5 bases at J, leaving 10 bases unmatched. In germline, CDR1 is WNHNN, CDR2 SYGVQD (reference sequence). Study conclusions and caveats: Earlier results showed most TCR beta V segments being productive about 87% or about 30% of the time. TCR beta V- and J-gene trimming was later associated with a missense DCLRE1C variant.

60 Vbeta and 13 Jbeta primers were used in PCR. Libraries were prepared by immunoSEQ multiplex PCR; TCRdb keeps only in-frame clonotypes and omits some of them. The table shows 150,000 to 200,000 clones, with 65% to 85% occurring only once. A word on this clone: Its antigen is still unknown.

This TCR was recovered from a woman in her 30s in good health and CMV-seropositive. Source material: PBMCs. The chain recombines TRBV10-1 with TRBJ2-5, with 9 bases lining up with TRBD2. This chain's CDR3 is CASSERAGGRTETQYF. As DNA, the CDR3 is TGCGCCAGCAGTGAAAGGGCGGGAGGGAGAACGGAGACCCAGTACTTC.